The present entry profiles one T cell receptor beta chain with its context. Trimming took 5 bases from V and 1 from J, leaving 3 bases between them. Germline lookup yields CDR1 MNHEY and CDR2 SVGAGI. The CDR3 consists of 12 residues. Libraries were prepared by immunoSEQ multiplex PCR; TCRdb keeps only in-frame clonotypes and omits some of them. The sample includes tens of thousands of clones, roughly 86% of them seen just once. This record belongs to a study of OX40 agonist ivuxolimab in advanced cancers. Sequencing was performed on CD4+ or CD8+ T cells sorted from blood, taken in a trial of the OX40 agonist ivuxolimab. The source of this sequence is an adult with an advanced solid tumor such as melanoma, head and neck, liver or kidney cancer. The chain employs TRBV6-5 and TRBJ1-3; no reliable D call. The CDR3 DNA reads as TGTGCCAGCAGTGAATCTGGAAACACCATATATTTT. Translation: CASSESGNTIYF.